These T cell receptor beta chains were read from a single sample in a study of OX40 agonist ivuxolimab in advanced cancers. This table comes from immunoSEQ multiplex PCR, and its TCRdb copy is limited to in-frame clones, with some not included. This sample has roughly 80,000 clones, with over 90% found just once. Material: CD4+ or CD8+ T cells sorted from blood, obtained in a trial of the OX40 agonist ivuxolimab. These TCRs come from an adult with an advanced solid tumor such as melanoma, head and neck, liver or kidney cancer. The CDR3 runs from the conserved cysteine through the conserved F or W. D genes are given only for firm matches. Rows give clone size only sometimes, using once, few, many, or a class for an expanded clone.

clone_size: NA
v_call: TRBV7-3
j_call: TRBJ2-3
d_call: TRBD1
cdr3_nt: TGTGCCAGCCGTCAGGGGGCAGGGTGGACAGATACGCAGTATTTT
cdr3_aa: CASRQGAGWTDTQYF

clone_size: few
v_call: TRBV4-1
j_call: TRBJ2-7
d_call: NA
cdr3_nt: TGCGCCAGCAGCCAAGTTGCCTCCGGCTCCTACGAGCAGTACTTC
cdr3_aa: CASSQVASGSYEQYF

clone_size: NA
v_call: TRBV14
j_call: TRBJ1-4
d_call: NA
cdr3_nt: TGTGCCAGCAGTGTAGATAATACTGAAAAACTGTTTTTT
cdr3_aa: CASSVDNTEKLFF

clone_size: once
v_call: TRBV29-1
j_call: TRBJ1-2
d_call: NA
cdr3_nt: TGCAGCGTTACGGGAAACTATGGCTACACCTTC
cdr3_aa: CSVTGNYGYTF

clone_size: NA
v_call: TRBV18
j_call: TRBJ1-1
d_call: NA
cdr3_nt: TGTGCCAGCTCACCATGGGGGGGAAGGGACACTGAAGCTTTCTTT
cdr3_aa: CASSPWGGRDTEAFF

clone_size: NA
v_call: TRBV11-1
j_call: TRBJ2-1
d_call: NA
cdr3_nt: TGTGCCAGCAGCTTAGTAATCGCGGCCTCCTTGATCTTC
cdr3_aa: CASSLVIAASLIF

clone_size: NA
v_call: TRBV19
j_call: TRBJ2-6
d_call: NA
cdr3_nt: TGTGCCAGTAGATATTATAAAGGCAACTCTGGGGCCAACGTCCTGACTTTC
cdr3_aa: CASRYYKGNSGANVLTF

clone_size: NA
v_call: TRBV30
j_call: TRBJ1-1
d_call: NA
cdr3_nt: TGTGCCTCAGTCCCTTCCCGGGTCACTGAAGCTTTCTTT
cdr3_aa: CASVPSRVTEAFF

clone_size: NA
v_call: TRBV2
j_call: TRBJ2-1
d_call: NA
cdr3_nt: TGTGCCAGCAGTGAAGCTAATCCTAGCTACAATGAGCAGTTCTTC
cdr3_aa: CASSEANPSYNEQFF

clone_size: once
v_call: TRBV7-3
j_call: TRBJ2-2
d_call: NA
cdr3_nt: TGTGCCAGCAGCTTAAGCGGCGGGGAGCTGTTTTTT
cdr3_aa: CASSLSGGELFF

clone_size: NA
v_call: TRBV4-1
j_call: TRBJ2-5
d_call: NA
cdr3_nt: TGCGCCAGCAGCCAAGATGCCTCTTGGAGCTTTGAGGAGACCCAGTACTTC
cdr3_aa: CASSQDASWSFEETQYF

clone_size: NA
v_call: TRBV28
j_call: TRBJ2-3
d_call: TRBD2
cdr3_nt: TGTGCCAGCAGCCTCCCTGGACTAGCGGGAGCTGATACGCAGTATTTT
cdr3_aa: CASSLPGLAGADTQYF

clone_size: NA
v_call: TRBV7-3
j_call: TRBJ2-2
d_call: TRBD2
cdr3_nt: TGTGCCAGCAGCTCACAGCGGGAGGGCCCCGGGGAGCTGTTTTTT
cdr3_aa: CASSSQREGPGELFF

clone_size: NA
v_call: TRBV6-6
j_call: TRBJ1-5
d_call: NA
cdr3_nt: TGTGCCAGCAGTTACGGGAGACAGCCCCAGCATTTT
cdr3_aa: CASSYGRQPQHF

clone_size: NA
v_call: TRBV5-1
j_call: TRBJ1-3
d_call: NA
cdr3_nt: TGCGCCAGCAGCTCGACGGGGCCTGGAAACACCATATATTTT
cdr3_aa: CASSSTGPGNTIYF

clone_size: NA
v_call: TRBV6-6
j_call: TRBJ1-1
d_call: NA
cdr3_nt: TGTGCCAGCAGTTACGGGAATTTCCGAAACCCTGAAGCTTTCTTT
cdr3_aa: CASSYGNFRNPEAFF

clone_size: few
v_call: TRBV7-2
j_call: TRBJ1-6
d_call: NA
cdr3_nt: TGTGCCAGCAGTCTCGGCAACTATAATTCACCCCTCCACTTT
cdr3_aa: CASSLGNYNSPLHF

clone_size: NA
v_call: TRBV29-1
j_call: TRBJ2-3
d_call: NA
cdr3_nt: TGCAGCGTTCTGGGCCCGTCCACAGATACGCAGTATTTT
cdr3_aa: CSVLGPSTDTQYF

clone_size: NA
v_call: TRBV11-3
j_call: TRBJ2-5
d_call: TRBD2
cdr3_nt: TGTGCCAGCAGCGGAGGGACTAGCGGGGGCGAAGAGACCCAGTACTTC
cdr3_aa: CASSGGTSGGEETQYF

clone_size: NA
v_call: TRBV9
j_call: TRBJ2-5
d_call: NA
cdr3_nt: TGTGCCAGCAGCGTAGAGGTTATCCCCGAGACCCAGTACTTC
cdr3_aa: CASSVEVIPETQYF

clone_size: few
v_call: TRBV2
j_call: TRBJ2-6
d_call: NA
cdr3_nt: TGTGCCAGCAGTGCAGGGTATGGGGCCAACGTCCTGACTTTC
cdr3_aa: CASSAGYGANVLTF

clone_size: NA
v_call: TRBV28
j_call: TRBJ1-5
d_call: NA
cdr3_nt: TGTGCCAGCAGTTTCGTGTTGGGGTGGCCCCAGCATTTT
cdr3_aa: CASSFVLGWPQHF

clone_size: NA
v_call: TRBV28
j_call: TRBJ1-4
d_call: NA
cdr3_nt: TGTGCCAGCAGTTTTGGGGGAACTAATGAAAAACTGTTTTTT
cdr3_aa: CASSFGGTNEKLFF

clone_size: NA
v_call: TRBV7-9
j_call: TRBJ2-7
d_call: TRBD1
cdr3_nt: TGTGCCAGCAGCCCTCGGACAGGGGGAAGAGACGAGCAGTACTTC
cdr3_aa: CASSPRTGGRDEQYF

clone_size: NA
v_call: TRBV2
j_call: TRBJ1-6
d_call: NA
cdr3_nt: TGTGCCAGCAGTGTAATTACACCCCTCCACTTT
cdr3_aa: CASSVITPLHF

clone_size: NA
v_call: TRBV7-2
j_call: TRBJ2-3
d_call: NA
cdr3_nt: TGTGCCAGCAGCTTGGCGGGACTTTCCACAGATACGCAGTATTTT
cdr3_aa: CASSLAGLSTDTQYF

clone_size: NA
v_call: TRBV18
j_call: TRBJ2-3
d_call: NA
cdr3_nt: TGTGCCAGCTCACCACAGGGAATTCAGGAGACGCAGTATTTT
cdr3_aa: CASSPQGIQETQYF

clone_size: once
v_call: TRBV5-4
j_call: TRBJ2-7
d_call: NA
cdr3_nt: TGTGCCAGCAGCTTGGTAGGGCGGGGAGGGGGCGGCGAGCAGTACTTC
cdr3_aa: CASSLVGRGGGGEQYF

clone_size: NA
v_call: TRBV7-9
j_call: TRBJ1-5
d_call: TRBD1
cdr3_nt: TGTGCCAGCAGCTTAGGGGACAGACTGGAGCAGCCCCAGCATTTT
cdr3_aa: CASSLGDRLEQPQHF

clone_size: NA
v_call: TRBV28
j_call: TRBJ2-6
d_call: NA
cdr3_nt: TGTGCCAGCAGTTTACCGGGGTCTGGGGCCAACGTCCTGACTTTC
cdr3_aa: CASSLPGSGANVLTF

clone_size: NA
v_call: TRBV7-9
j_call: TRBJ2-7
d_call: NA
cdr3_nt: TGTGCCAGCAGCTTGTCGGGGGCCGGTTCCTACGAGCAGTACTTC
cdr3_aa: CASSLSGAGSYEQYF

clone_size: few
v_call: TRBV5-6
j_call: TRBJ1-1
d_call: TRBD1
cdr3_nt: TGTGCCAGCACCTGGACAGGGCCCATGAACACTGAAGCTTTCTTT
cdr3_aa: CASTWTGPMNTEAFF

clone_size: NA
v_call: TRBV4-1
j_call: TRBJ2-7
d_call: NA
cdr3_nt: TGCGCCAGCAGCCAGGGGGACCATACCCCCTACGAGCAGTACTTC
cdr3_aa: CASSQGDHTPYEQYF

clone_size: NA
v_call: TRBV27
j_call: TRBJ2-7
d_call: NA
cdr3_nt: TGTGCCAGCAGTTTGAGTCCCCCGGGACACCAAACGACCTACGAGCAGTACTTC
cdr3_aa: CASSLSPPGHQTTYEQYF

clone_size: NA
v_call: TRBV4-1
j_call: TRBJ1-6
d_call: NA
cdr3_nt: TGCGCCAGCAGCCCGGGACGGGTCAATTCACCCCTCCACTTT
cdr3_aa: CASSPGRVNSPLHF

clone_size: NA
v_call: TRBV18
j_call: TRBJ2-3
d_call: TRBD1
cdr3_nt: TGTGCCAGCTCACTTGAAACCGGGACAGGGGGCCAGTCAGATACGCAGTATTTT
cdr3_aa: CASSLETGTGGQSDTQYF

clone_size: NA
v_call: TRBV11-3
j_call: TRBJ1-1
d_call: NA
cdr3_nt: TGTGCCAGCAGCTCAACAGGAGGAGACACTGAAGCTTTCTTT
cdr3_aa: CASSSTGGDTEAFF

clone_size: NA
v_call: TRBV7-3
j_call: TRBJ2-3
d_call: NA
cdr3_nt: TGTGCCAGCAGCCCAACCCTGTCCGGAGCAAATACGCAGTATTTT
cdr3_aa: CASSPTLSGANTQYF

clone_size: once
v_call: TRBV7-2
j_call: TRBJ2-7
d_call: TRBD1
cdr3_nt: TGCGCCAGCAGCCAAGAGAGACAGGGGAACCAGCAGTACTTC
cdr3_aa: CASSQERQGNQQYF

clone_size: few
v_call: TRBV18
j_call: TRBJ1-1
d_call: NA
cdr3_nt: TGTGCCAGCTCATCCGGACAAAACTCTGAAGCTTTCTTT
cdr3_aa: CASSSGQNSEAFF

clone_size: NA
v_call: TRBV28
j_call: TRBJ1-6
d_call: NA
cdr3_nt: TGTGCCAGCGGACATTCACCCCTCCACTTT
cdr3_aa: CASGHSPLHF

clone_size: NA
v_call: TRBV7-9
j_call: TRBJ2-1
d_call: NA
cdr3_nt: TGTGCCAGCAGCCCCAAAGCATCTAAGGCTGATGAGCAGTTCTTC
cdr3_aa: CASSPKASKADEQFF

clone_size: once
v_call: TRBV18
j_call: TRBJ1-2
d_call: NA
cdr3_nt: TGTGCCAGCTCACCACAGGGCCAGGGCTACACCTTC
cdr3_aa: CASSPQGQGYTF

clone_size: NA
v_call: TRBV7-2
j_call: TRBJ2-2
d_call: NA
cdr3_nt: TGTGCCAGCAGCCCGACCGCCGGGGAGCTGTTTTTT
cdr3_aa: CASSPTAGELFF

clone_size: NA
v_call: TRBV7-9
j_call: TRBJ2-5
d_call: TRBD1
cdr3_nt: TGTGCCAGCAGCTTGGGGACTTCTACAGGGGGCCAAGAGACCCAGTACTTC
cdr3_aa: CASSLGTSTGGQETQYF

clone_size: once
v_call: TRBV28
j_call: TRBJ1-5
d_call: NA
cdr3_nt: TGTGCCAGCAGTGTGGTCGATCAGCCCCAGCATTTT
cdr3_aa: CASSVVDQPQHF

clone_size: NA
v_call: TRBV27
j_call: TRBJ2-7
d_call: TRBD2
cdr3_nt: TGTGCCAGCAGTTTAAAAGCGGGAGGAGGCTACGAGCAGTACTTC
cdr3_aa: CASSLKAGGGYEQYF

clone_size: NA
v_call: TRBV21-1
j_call: TRBJ1-1
d_call: NA
cdr3_nt: TGTGCCAGCAGCAAAATCCCAAGGCTGTTATATGTGTCGGACACTGAAGCTTTCTTT
cdr3_aa: CASSKIPRLLYVSDTEAFF

clone_size: NA
v_call: TRBV7-2
j_call: TRBJ1-1
d_call: TRBD1
cdr3_nt: TGTGCCAGCAGCTTAAGAGGACAGGGGGTGAACACTGAAGCTTTCTTT
cdr3_aa: CASSLRGQGVNTEAFF

clone_size: once
v_call: TRBV5-1
j_call: TRBJ2-1
d_call: TRBD2
cdr3_nt: TGCGCCAGCAGCTTGGTTGCGGGAGTTTCGGGAAATGAGCAGTTCTTC
cdr3_aa: CASSLVAGVSGNEQFF

clone_size: NA
v_call: TRBV5-1
j_call: TRBJ1-1
d_call: NA
cdr3_nt: TGCGCCAGCAGCTTGGGTCGAGTGGTGAACACTGAAGCTTTCTTT
cdr3_aa: CASSLGRVVNTEAFF

clone_size: NA
v_call: TRBV7-8
j_call: TRBJ2-2
d_call: NA
cdr3_nt: TGTGCCAGCAGCTTATCGGTTCGGTGGACCGGGGGTTGGCCACAGTACACCGGGGAGCTGTTTTTT
cdr3_aa: CASSLSVRWTGGWPQYTGELFF

clone_size: NA
v_call: TRBV11-3
j_call: TRBJ2-7
d_call: NA
cdr3_nt: TGTGCCAGCAGCCAGGGACAAGGCCGTCCTTGGTACGAGCAGTACTTC
cdr3_aa: CASSQGQGRPWYEQYF

clone_size: NA
v_call: TRBV25-1
j_call: TRBJ1-1
d_call: NA
cdr3_nt: TGTGCCAGCACGGCGAACAGGGCGGGAACTGAAGCTTTCTTT
cdr3_aa: CASTANRAGTEAFF

clone_size: few
v_call: TRBV7-6
j_call: TRBJ1-4
d_call: NA
cdr3_nt: TGTGCCAGCAGCTCCAGGGAAGGCGGTGAAAAACTGTTTTTT
cdr3_aa: CASSSREGGEKLFF